This T cell receptor (beta chain) was recovered during a study of T cells expressing NK-cell markers. Study-wide points: In several donors, dominant clonotypes made up roughly 28.3-65% of CD3+CD56-NKG2C+ cells.

Germline V gives CDR1 SNHLY, CDR2 FYNNEI. The CDR3 length is 11 residues. With the 5' RACE reads reprocessed, TCRdb shows one record per CDR3 protein and no DNA. The sample has roughly 420,000 distinct CDR3 sequences. A remark on this clonotype: Antigen: not known.

Sequenced: blood T cells: a sorted CD56 or NKG2C T cell subset, CD4+ or CD8+ T cells, or bulk PBMC T cells (not recorded which). J is TRBJ2-1 and V is TRBV2; the TCRdb call, TRBD1, lacks DNA for checking. The sequence was collected from a woman between 18 and 70 years old in good health. The CDR3: CASGLRGEQFF.